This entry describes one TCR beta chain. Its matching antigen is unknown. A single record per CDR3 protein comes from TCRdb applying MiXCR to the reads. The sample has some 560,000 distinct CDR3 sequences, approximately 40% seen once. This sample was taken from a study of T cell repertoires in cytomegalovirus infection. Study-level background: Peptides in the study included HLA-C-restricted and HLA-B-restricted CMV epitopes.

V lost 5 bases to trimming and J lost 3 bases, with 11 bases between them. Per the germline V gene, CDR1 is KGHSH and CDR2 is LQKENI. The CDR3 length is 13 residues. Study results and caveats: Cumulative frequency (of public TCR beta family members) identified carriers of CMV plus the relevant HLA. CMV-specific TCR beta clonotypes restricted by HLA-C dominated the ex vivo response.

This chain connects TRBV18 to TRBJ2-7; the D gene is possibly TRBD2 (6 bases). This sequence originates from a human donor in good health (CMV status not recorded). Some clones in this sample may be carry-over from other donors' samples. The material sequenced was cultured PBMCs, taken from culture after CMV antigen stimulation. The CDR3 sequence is CASSTGRLYEQYF. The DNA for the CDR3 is TGTGCCAGCTCAACCGGGAGACTCTACGAGCAGTACTTC.